This T cell receptor (beta chain) came from a study of CD8 T cells in ankylosing spondylitis (dated by TCRdb to between 2016 and 2019). Regarding the complete study: T cell receptor beta repertoires were profiled in healthy donors and ankylosing spondylitis patients so that disease-linked TCR variants could be found. In total, the full study cohort was made up of roughly 110 healthy donors and 25 to 30 ankylosing spondylitis patients. Samples of peripheral blood were taken, and for ankylosing spondylitis patients, synovial fluid was collected as well.

Sequencing relied on an Illumina HiSeq 2500. TCR beta libraries were prepared by quantitative 5'-RACE with molecular barcodes. The original pipeline was this. A new computational method based on a probabilistic model of VDJ rearrangement was used to identify disease-linked TCR variants. TCRdb trimmed public reads at Q25 via fastp, called clones via MiXCR and kept in-frame beta chains. When rows share a CDR3 protein, they turn into one entry using the most common DNA and genes. These V and J calls originate from TCRdb's pipeline instead of the authors' own analysis. This sample lists hundreds of thousands of distinct CDR3 sequences; 20% were detected once. The ten top clones hold roughly 7.3% of the sample. The paper as a whole reports these results and caveats: Some motif variants had previously been reported in the synovial fluid and blood of reactive arthritis patients, which suggests shared mechanisms of disease initiation. The disease-linked clones were reported to be significantly enriched in matched synovial fluid samples from ankylosing spondylitis patients. The disease-linked clones had a CD8+ phenotype and were found at relatively low frequencies in peripheral blood. Blood from ankylosing spondylitis patients appeared to be characterized by a TCR beta motif composed of roughly 8 highly homologous amino acid variants.

This clonotype was picked up a small number of times. This receptor's antigen is unknown. No base qualities exist here, and no much larger clone lies one base off it. Trimming takes 1 base off V and 0 bases off J; junction bases not matched to a gene: 15. From its cysteine to its phenylalanine, the CDR3 spans 20 amino acids. Only the CDR3 DNA is retained, 60 bases long and in frame from the first base. In the germline V gene (reference sequence), CDR1 corresponds to DFQATT and CDR2 to SNEGSKA. The V and J segments used are TRBV20-1 and TRBJ2-3; 11 middle bases align to TRBD2. The sample taken for sequencing was blood, either unsorted or a sorted T cell fraction (not recorded which). This receptor was identified in a male donor with ankylosing spondylitis or in good health (not recorded which). The DNA reads TGCAGTGCTAGAGCGGTAGCGGGGGGGCCCCGAACGCCGAGCACAGATACGCAGTATTTT. Its protein product is CSARAVAGGPRTPSTDTQYF.